Shown below are 21 T cell receptor beta chains from a single sample sequenced in a study of early T cells in non-severe SARS-CoV-2 infection. One entry per CDR3 protein, called by TCRdb with MiXCR from the 5' RACE reads. The table shows roughly 86,000 distinct CDR3 sequences, with around 6% occurring only once. Material: whole blood. The receptor set was obtained from an adult who was a healthcare worker with PCR-confirmed SARS-CoV-2 infection or an uninfected control (not recorded which).

This clonotype was recorded at least ten times. This chain uses TRBV20-1 with TRBJ2-7, with TRBD2 as a possible D gene (6 bases). Trimming shortened V by 0 bases and J by 2 bases, and 14 bases separated the two germline ends. Germline V CDR1 and CDR2: DFQATT, SNEGSKA (reference sequence). This CDR3 is built from 15 residues. CDR3 protein: CSARDLGGSPYEQYF. The CDR3, as DNA: TGCAGTGCTAGAGATCTCGGGGGATCTCCCTACGAGCAGTACTTC.

This clonotype was counted a few times. The genes are TRBV10-2 and TRBJ2-7, with a possible D match to TRBD1 (5 bases). The CDR3 is made up of 13 amino acids. V shed 1 base and J shed 3 bases, with 7 bases lying between them. Germline CDR1 WSHSY, CDR2 SAAADI. CDR3 DNA: TGCGCCAGCAGTGAGTACAGGAGCTACGAGCAGTACTTC. Encoded protein: CASSEYRSYEQYF.

This clonotype was seen repeatedly, ten times or more. This chain connects TRBV4-1 to TRBJ2-2, with D possibly being TRBD1 or TRBD2 (5 bases each). The germline V and J ends were trimmed by 2 bases and 0 bases, with 10 bases remaining between them. The CDR3 length is 16 residues. Germline CDR1 reads MGHRA; CDR2 reads YSYEKL. The CDR3 DNA reads TGCGCCAGCAGCCAAACCGGGACCGCGAACACCGGGGAGCTGTTTTTT. Translated: CASSQTGTANTGELFF.

At least ten counts were recorded for this clonotype. The chain joins TRBV6-1 to TRBJ2-1; TRBD2 is a possible D gene (6 bases). Trimming left V 0 bases short and J 3 bases short, with 12 bases between. This CDR3 is built from 16 residues. Germline V gene lookup returns CDR1 MNHNS and CDR2 SASEGT. In DNA, the CDR3 is TGTGCCAGCAGTGAAGCGCGGGGTAGCCTCTACAATGAGCAGTTCTTC. Its protein is CASSEARGSLYNEQFF.

This clonotype was observed at least ten times. This rearrangement joins TRBV7-6 to TRBJ2-7; D ambiguous. This CDR3 is 12 amino acids long. V was clipped by 0 bases and J by 6 bases, with 6 bases between them. Looked up from germline, CDR1 is SGHVS and CDR2 is FNYEAQ. The CDR3 here is CASSLATSEQYF. The CDR3 region has the DNA TGTGCCAGCAGCTTAGCGACCAGCGAGCAGTACTTC. The whole variable domain, filled in from reference TRBV7-6 and TRBJ2-7, reads GAGVSQSPRYKVTKRGQDVALRCDPISGHVSLYWYRQALGQGPEFLTYFNYEAQQDKSGLPNDRFSAERPEGSISTLTIQRTEQRDSAMYRCASSLATSEQYFGPGTRLTVT.

This clonotype rates as medium-sized. This chain joins TRBV7-2 and TRBJ1-2, with 8 bases that match TRBD1. The CDR3 has 14 residues. J gave up 4 bases and V 5 bases, and 6 bases lay outside the gene matches. Germline CDR1 SGHTA, CDR2 FQGNSA. The CDR3 sequence: CASSPGQGGYGYTF. Here the CDR3 DNA reads TGTGCCAGCAGCCCCGGACAGGGCGGCTATGGCTACACCTTC.

The chain has TRBV24-1 and TRBJ2-7; possibly TRBD2 for D (5 bases). Trimming pared 2 bases from V and 2 bases from J, leaving 6 bases between. Per germline, CDR1 KGHDR and CDR2 SFDVKD. This CDR3 comprises 13 residues. The CDR3 coding sequence is TGTGCCACCAGTGATTCCGGGGCCTACGAGCAGTACTTC. Translating it yields CATSDSGAYEQYF.

This clonotype appeared a few times. The CDR3 region is CSAREDRAGYTF. DNA for the CDR3: TGCAGTGCTAGAGAGGACAGGGCAGGCTACACCTTC. The chain uses TRBV20-1 and TRBJ1-2; 8 positions agree with TRBD1. Germline V gives CDR1 DFQATT, CDR2 SNEGSKA (reference sequence). This CDR3 has 12 amino acids. The V and J ends lost 0 bases and 8 bases, in that order; junction bases with no gene match: 2.

The chain employs TRBV27 and TRBJ1-1, with D unresolved. Trimming cost V 5 bases and J 6 bases, with 16 bases left between them. The CDR3 spans 14 residues. The V gene's germline CDR1 is MNHEY and CDR2 SMNVEV (reference sequence). The chain's CDR3 is CASSLYPHTSEAFF. DNA for the CDR3: TGTGCCAGCAGTCTTTACCCGCACACTTCTGAAGCTTTCTTT.

This clonotype was seen repeatedly, ten times or more. The CDR3 coding sequence is TGCAGTGCCGGAGGGACTAGCGGGTACAATGAGCAGTTCTTC. Protein product: CSAGGTSGYNEQFF. J is TRBJ2-1 and V is TRBV20-1; the match to TRBD2 covers 12 bases. The CDR3 spans 14 residues. J was trimmed by 4 bases and V by 6 bases; bases with no gene match: 4. The germline CDR1 and CDR2 sequences are DFQATT and SNEGSKA (reference sequence).

V usage is TRBV20-1 and J usage is TRBJ2-3; the D is unclear. The V gene lost 0 bases and the J gene lost 6 bases, with 10 bases spanning the gap. Germline V gene data show CDR1 as DFQATT and CDR2 as SNEGSKA (reference sequence). The length of the CDR3 is 13 residues. The chain's CDR3 is CSARDGPRDTQYF. CDR3 sequence (DNA): TGCAGTGCTAGAGATGGCCCACGGGATACGCAGTATTTT.

This clonotype came up many times. CDR3 protein: CASSGAGGGTMQKLFF. The CDR3 DNA is TGTGCCAGCAGTGGGGCCGGAGGAGGGACTATGCAAAAACTGTTTTTT. V and J are TRBV2 and TRBJ1-4; maybe TRBD1 (5 bases). Germline lookup yields CDR1 SNHLY and CDR2 FYNNEI. The CDR3 loop spans 16 amino acids. The ends were cut back, 4 bases at V and 9 bases at J, with 21 bases in the middle.

This clonotype was counted between two and nine times. The chain employs TRBV12-3 or TRBV12-4 and TRBJ1-6; no firm D call. The CDR3 totals 13 residues. The V gene lost 2 bases and the J gene lost 10 bases, with 9 bases spanning the gap. The CDR3 protein is CASSLNSGSPLHF. The CDR3 coding sequence is TGTGCCAGCAGTTTAAACTCGGGATCACCCCTCCACTTT.

This clonotype was seen repeatedly, ten times or more. The chain employs TRBV20-1 and TRBJ1-5, with D unresolved. This CDR3 has 13 amino acids. Trimming removed 3 bases from V and 2 bases from J, with 8 bases in between. CDR1 is DFQATT and CDR2 is SNEGSKA in the germline V gene (reference sequence). In nucleotides, the CDR3 is TGCAGTGCTAGCCGATATCGCAATCAGCCCCAGCATTTT. Translation gives CSASRYRNQPQHF.

The CDR3 coding sequence is TGTGCCAGCATGATTCATTCCCCCGGGGAGCTGTTTTTT. As protein: CASMIHSPGELFF. This chain links TRBV6-1 with TRBJ2-2; the D is unclear. Trimming removed 7 bases from V and 6 bases from J, with 12 bases in between. This CDR3 is 13 amino acids long. Germline CDR1 MNHNS, CDR2 SASEGT.

The V and J genes are TRBV18 and TRBJ2-7; 8 bases are a match to TRBD1. V trimming: 5 bases; J trimming: 4 bases; junction bases outside the gene matches: 7. Germline assignment: CDR1 KGHSH and CDR2 LQKENI. The CDR3 has 14 amino acids. In nucleotides, the CDR3 is TGTGCCAGCTCAACAGCAGGGGGCGAATACGAGCAGTACTTC. Its translation: CASSTAGGEYEQYF.

The chain uses TRBV6-2 or TRBV6-3 and TRBJ1-5, with 8 bases lining up with TRBD1. Trimming took 6 bases from V and 1 from J; bases not matched to a gene: 5. Germline V gene data show CDR1 as MNHEY and CDR2 as SVGEGT. There are 15 residues in the CDR3. The CDR3 here is CASRPTGASNQPQHF. CDR3 bases: TGTGCCAGCAGACCGACAGGGGCCAGCAATCAGCCCCAGCATTTT.

In its sample, this clonotype was seen a few times. The V call is TRBV14, the J call TRBJ1-1; possible D gene TRBD1, 6 bases. The CDR3 has 14 amino acids. Trimming cost V 1 base and J 2 bases, with 8 bases left between them. Germline CDR1 SGHDN, CDR2 FVKESK. In DNA, the CDR3 is TGTGCCAGCAGCCAAGGACAGGTTAACACTGAAGCTTTCTTT. Translating gives CASSQGQVNTEAFF.

This clonotype was observed many times. The rearrangement uses TRBV7-9 and TRBJ1-1; no reliable D call. Germline lookup yields CDR1 SEHNR and CDR2 FQNEAQ (reference sequence). With 5 bases removed from V and 0 bases from J, the gap between germline ends came to 7 bases. This CDR3 contains 13 residues. Here the CDR3 reads CASSPTLNTEAFF. As DNA, the CDR3 is TGTGCCAGCAGCCCCACCCTGAACACTGAAGCTTTCTTT. Based on the CDR3 plus reference TRBV7-9 and TRBJ1-1, the full variable domain is DTGVSQNPRHKITKRGQNVTFRCDPISEHNRLYWYRQTLGQGPEFLTYFQNEAQLEKSRLLSDRFSAERPKGSFSTLEIQRTEQGDSAMYLCASSPTLNTEAFFGQGTRLTVV.

This clonotype was seen a few times. The chain is built from TRBV15 and TRBJ2-7; 7 bases match TRBD2. Trimming took 0 bases from V and 7 from J; bases not matched to a gene: 3. The CDR3 sequence is 13 residues long. Germline values: CDR1 LNHNV, CDR2 YYDKDF (reference sequence). The CDR3 spells CATSRDGRGEQYF. DNA for the CDR3: TGTGCCACCAGCAGAGATGGGAGGGGAGAGCAGTACTTC.

The rearrangement joins TRBV20-1 to TRBJ1-1; D is undetermined. V was trimmed by 6 bases and J by 2 bases, leaving 13 bases between them. The germline V gene encodes CDR1 DFQATT and CDR2 SNEGSKA (reference sequence). The CDR3 is made up of 13 amino acids. The CDR3 nucleotides read TGCAGTGCCCAGAGAAGACACAACACTGAAGCTTTCTTT. This sequence encodes CSAQRRHNTEAFF.